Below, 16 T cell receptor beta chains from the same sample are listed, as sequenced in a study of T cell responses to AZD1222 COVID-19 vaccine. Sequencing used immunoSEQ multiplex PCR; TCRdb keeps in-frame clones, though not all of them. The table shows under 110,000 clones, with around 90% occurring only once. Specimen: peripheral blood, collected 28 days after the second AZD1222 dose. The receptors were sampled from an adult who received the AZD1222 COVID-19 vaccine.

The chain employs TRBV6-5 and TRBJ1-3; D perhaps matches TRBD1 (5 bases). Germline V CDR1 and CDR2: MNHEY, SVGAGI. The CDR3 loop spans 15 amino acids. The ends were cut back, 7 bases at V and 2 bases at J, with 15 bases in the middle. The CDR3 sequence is CASTGGGVAGNTIYF. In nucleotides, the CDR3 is TGTGCCAGCACCGGCGGGGGGGTCGCTGGAAACACCATATATTTT.

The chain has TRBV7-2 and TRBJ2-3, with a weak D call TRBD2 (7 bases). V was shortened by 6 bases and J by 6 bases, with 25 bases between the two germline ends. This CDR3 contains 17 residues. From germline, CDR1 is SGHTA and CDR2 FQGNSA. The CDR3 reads CASSYDWEGGLRDTQYF. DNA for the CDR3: TGTGCCAGCAGTTACGATTGGGAGGGGGGGTTACGGGATACGCAGTATTTT. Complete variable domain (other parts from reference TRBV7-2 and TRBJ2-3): GAGVSQSPSNKVTEKGKDVELRCDPISGHTALYWYRQSLGQGLEFLIYFQGNSAPDKSGLPSDRFSAERTGGSVSTLTIQRTQQEDSAVYLCASSYDWEGGLRDTQYFGPGTRLTVL.

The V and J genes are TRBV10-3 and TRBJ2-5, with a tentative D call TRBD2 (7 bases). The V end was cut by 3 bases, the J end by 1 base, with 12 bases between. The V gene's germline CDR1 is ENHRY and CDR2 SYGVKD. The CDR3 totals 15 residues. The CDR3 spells CAISDGRGAQETQYF. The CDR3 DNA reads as TGTGCCATCAGTGATGGTCGGGGGGCCCAAGAGACCCAGTACTTC.

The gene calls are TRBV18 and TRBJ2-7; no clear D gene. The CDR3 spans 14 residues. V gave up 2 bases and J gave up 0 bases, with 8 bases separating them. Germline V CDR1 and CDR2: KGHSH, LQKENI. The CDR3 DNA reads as TGTGCCAGCTCACCATCACTAAGCTCCTACGAGCAGTACTTC. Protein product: CASSPSLSSYEQYF. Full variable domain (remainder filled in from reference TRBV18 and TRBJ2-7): NAGVMQNPRHLVRRRGQEARLRCSPMKGHSHVYWYRQLPEEGLKFMVYLQKENIIDESGMPKERFSAEFPKEGPSILRIQQVVRGDSAAYFCASSPSLSSYEQYFGPGTRLTVT.

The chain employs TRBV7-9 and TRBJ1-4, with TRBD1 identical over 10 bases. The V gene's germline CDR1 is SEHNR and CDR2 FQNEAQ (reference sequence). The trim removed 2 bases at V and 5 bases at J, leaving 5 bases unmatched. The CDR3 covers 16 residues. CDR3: CASSLSLGQGNEKLFF. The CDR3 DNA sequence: TGTGCCAGCAGCTTAAGTCTGGGACAGGGGAATGAAAAACTGTTTTTT. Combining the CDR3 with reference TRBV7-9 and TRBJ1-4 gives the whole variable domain DTGVSQNPRHKITKRGQNVTFRCDPISEHNRLYWYRQTLGQGPEFLTYFQNEAQLEKSRLLSDRFSAERPKGSFSTLEIQRTEQGDSAMYLCASSLSLGQGNEKLFFGSGTQLSVL.

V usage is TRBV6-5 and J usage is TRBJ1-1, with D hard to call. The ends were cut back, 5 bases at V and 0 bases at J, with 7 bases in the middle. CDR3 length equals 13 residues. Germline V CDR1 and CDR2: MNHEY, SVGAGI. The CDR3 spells CASSLTMNTEAFF. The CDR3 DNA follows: TGTGCCAGCAGTCTAACCATGAACACTGAAGCTTTCTTT.

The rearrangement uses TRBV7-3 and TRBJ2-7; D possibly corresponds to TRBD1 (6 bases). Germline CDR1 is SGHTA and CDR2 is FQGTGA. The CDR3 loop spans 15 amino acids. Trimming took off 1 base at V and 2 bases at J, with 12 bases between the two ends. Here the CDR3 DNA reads TGTGCCAGCAGCTTAATGTCGGGACAAGCCTACGAGCAGTACTTC. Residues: CASSLMSGQAYEQYF.

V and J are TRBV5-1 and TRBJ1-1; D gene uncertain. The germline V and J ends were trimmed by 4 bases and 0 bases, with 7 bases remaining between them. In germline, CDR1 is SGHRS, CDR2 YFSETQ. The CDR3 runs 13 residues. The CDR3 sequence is CASSRELNTEAFF. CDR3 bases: TGCGCCAGCAGCAGGGAATTGAACACTGAAGCTTTCTTT. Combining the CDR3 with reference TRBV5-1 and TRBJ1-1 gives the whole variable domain KAGVTQTPRYLIKTRGQQVTLSCSPISGHRSVSWYQQTPGQGLQFLFEYFSETQRNKGNFPGRFSGRQFSNSRSEMNVSTLELGDSALYLCASSRELNTEAFFGQGTRLTVV.

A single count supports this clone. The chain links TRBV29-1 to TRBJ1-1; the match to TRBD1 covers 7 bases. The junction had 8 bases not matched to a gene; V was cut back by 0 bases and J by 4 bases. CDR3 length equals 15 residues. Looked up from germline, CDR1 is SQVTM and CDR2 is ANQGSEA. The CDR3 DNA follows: TGCAGCGTTGAAGATCTGCAGGGGGTTAGCACTGAAGCTTTCTTT. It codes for CSVEDLQGVSTEAFF.

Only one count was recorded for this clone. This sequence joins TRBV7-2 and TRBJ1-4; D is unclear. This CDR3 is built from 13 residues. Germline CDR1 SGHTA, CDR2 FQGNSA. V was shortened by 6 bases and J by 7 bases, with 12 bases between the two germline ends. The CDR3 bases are TGTGCCAGCAGGACCTTTTGGGGTGAAAAACTGTTTTTT. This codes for CASRTFWGEKLFF.

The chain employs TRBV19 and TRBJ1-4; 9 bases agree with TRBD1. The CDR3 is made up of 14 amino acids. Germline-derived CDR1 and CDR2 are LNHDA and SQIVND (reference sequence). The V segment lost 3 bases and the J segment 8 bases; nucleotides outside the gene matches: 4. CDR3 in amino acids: CASSMGTGWEKLFF. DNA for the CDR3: TGTGCCAGTAGTATGGGGACAGGGTGGGAAAAACTGTTTTTT. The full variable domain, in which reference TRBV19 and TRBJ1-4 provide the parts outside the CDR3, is DGGITQSPKYLFRKEGQNVTLSCEQNLNHDAMYWYRQDPGQGLRLIYYSQIVNDFQKGDIAEGYSVSREKKESFPLTVTSAQKNPTAFYLCASSMGTGWEKLFFGSGTQLSVL.

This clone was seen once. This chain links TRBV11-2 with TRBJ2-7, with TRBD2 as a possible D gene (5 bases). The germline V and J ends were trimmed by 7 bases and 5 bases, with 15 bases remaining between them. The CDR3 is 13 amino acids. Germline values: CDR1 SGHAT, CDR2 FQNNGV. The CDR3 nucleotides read TGTGCCAGCAACTACGGGGTGACGGACGAGCAGTACTTC. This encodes CASNYGVTDEQYF.

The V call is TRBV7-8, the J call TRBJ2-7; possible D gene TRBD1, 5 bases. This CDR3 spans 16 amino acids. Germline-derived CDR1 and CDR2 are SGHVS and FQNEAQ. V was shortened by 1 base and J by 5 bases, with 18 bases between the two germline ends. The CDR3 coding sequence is TGTGCCAGCAGCTTAGGGGTGGGCAGGGATATCGACGAGCAGTACTTC. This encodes CASSLGVGRDIDEQYF.

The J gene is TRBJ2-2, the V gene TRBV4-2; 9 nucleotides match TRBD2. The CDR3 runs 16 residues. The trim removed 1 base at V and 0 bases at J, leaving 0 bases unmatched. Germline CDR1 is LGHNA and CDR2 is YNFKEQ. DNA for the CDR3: TGTGCCAGCAGCCAAGGACTAGCGGCGAACACCGGGGAGCTGTTTTTT. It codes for CASSQGLAANTGELFF.

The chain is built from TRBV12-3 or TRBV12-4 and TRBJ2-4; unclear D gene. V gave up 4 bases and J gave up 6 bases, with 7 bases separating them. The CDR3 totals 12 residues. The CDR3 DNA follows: TGTGCCAGCAGTTCCCATGGAAACATTCAGTACTTC. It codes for CASSSHGNIQYF.

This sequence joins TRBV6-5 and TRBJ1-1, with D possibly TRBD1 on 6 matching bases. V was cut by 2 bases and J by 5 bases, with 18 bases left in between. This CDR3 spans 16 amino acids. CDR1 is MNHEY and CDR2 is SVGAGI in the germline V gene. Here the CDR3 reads CASSYNGQIVQTEAFF. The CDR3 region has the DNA TGTGCCAGCAGTTACAATGGACAGATAGTTCAGACTGAAGCTTTCTTT.